A selection of T cell receptor beta chains follows, all from one sample in a study of beta chain features in type 1 diabetes. Some clones are missing from TCRdb's copy, which holds only in-frame ones; the method was immunoSEQ multiplex PCR. This table has a few hundred thousand clones, around 10% appearing once. Sequences were obtained from naive CD4+ T cells from blood. These receptors were taken from a woman between 18 and 29 years old in good health. The CDR3 runs from the conserved cysteine through the conserved F or W. D genes are given only for firm matches. Clone size appears in some rows only: once, few, many, or a class for an expanded clone.

clone_size	v_call	d_call	j_call	cdr3_aa	cdr3_nt
-	TRBV6-5	-	TRBJ2-7	CASSPGGSYEQYF	TGTGCCAGCAGCCCCGGGGGCTCCTACGAGCAGTACTTC
-	TRBV5-4	TRBD1	TRBJ2-5	CASSRDRPSETQYF	TGTGCCAGCAGTCGGGACAGACCTTCAGAGACCCAGTACTTC
few	TRBV5-1	-	TRBJ1-2	CASSLEGFRYGYTF	TGCGCCAGCAGCTTGGAGGGGTTCCGCTATGGCTACACCTTC
-	TRBV7-2	-	TRBJ2-4	CASSLSRDTLAKNIQYF	TGTGCCAGCAGCTTGAGCCGGGACACCTTAGCCAAAAACATTCAGTACTTC
-	TRBV4-1	TRBD1	TRBJ2-5	CASSQDRQETQYF	TGCGCCAGCTCACAGGACAGGCAAGAGACCCAGTACTTC
few	TRBV19	TRBD1	TRBJ1-5	CASSRSGQGHHQPQHF	TGTGCCAGTAGCCGATCTGGACAGGGGCACCATCAGCCCCAGCATTTT
few	TRBV5-8	-	TRBJ2-7	CASFAAVARDSYEQYF	TGTGCCAGCTTTGCCGCGGTTGCCAGGGACTCCTACGAGCAGTACTTC
many	TRBV18	TRBD1	TRBJ2-5	CATLRTGQETQYF	TGTGCCACCCTTCGGACAGGTCAGGAGACCCAGTACTTC
-	TRBV2	-	TRBJ1-2	CASSDNGKGGYTF	TGTGCCAGCAGTGATAACGGGAAGGGTGGCTACACCTTC
few	TRBV7-3	-	TRBJ1-1	CASSFTGLTEAFF	TGTGCCAGCAGCTTCACGGGACTCACTGAAGCTTTCTTT
few	TRBV9	TRBD1	TRBJ2-7	CASSPRVGTENEQYF	TGTGCCAGCAGCCCTCGCGTCGGGACAGAGAACGAGCAGTACTTC
-	TRBV6-5	-	TRBJ1-2	CASSYSRDYGYTF	TGTGCCAGCAGTTACTCGCGAGACTATGGCTACACCTTC
-	TRBV7-9	-	TRBJ1-4	CASSLRKTNEKLFF	TGTGCCAGCAGCTTGAGAAAGACTAATGAAAAACTGTTTTTT
-	TRBV5-6	TRBD2	TRBJ2-7	CASSPSERGSYEQYF	TGTGCCAGCAGCCCTTCGGAGCGGGGCTCCTACGAGCAGTACTTC
few	TRBV28	-	TRBJ2-7	CASSPRVGGGYAYEQYF	TGTGCCAGCAGTCCCAGAGTAGGGGGGGGCTATGCCTACGAGCAGTACTTC
-	TRBV5-1	TRBD1	TRBJ1-5	CASSLGGQFNQPQHF	TGCGCCAGCAGCTTGGGGGGACAGTTCAATCAGCCCCAGCATTTT
-	TRBV7-9	TRBD1	TRBJ2-7	CASSQPGQASYEQYF	TGTGCCAGCAGCCAACCGGGACAGGCGTCCTACGAGCAGTACTTC
few	TRBV7-9	-	TRBJ1-1	CASSFSVVNTEAFF	TGTGCCAGCAGCTTTAGTGTGGTGAACACTGAAGCTTTCTTT
few	TRBV2	-	TRBJ1-1	CASSERGGPNTEAFF	TGTGCCAGCAGTGAACGAGGGGGACCGAACACTGAAGCTTTCTTT
few	TRBV7-9	TRBD1	TRBJ1-5	CASSPWTGGYSNQPQHF	TGTGCCAGCAGCCCTTGGACAGGGGGTTATAGCAATCAGCCCCAGCATTTT
-	TRBV30	TRBD1	TRBJ1-1	CARRASGRTGGEAFF	TGTGCCAGAAGGGCCTCGGGGCGGACAGGGGGTGAAGCTTTCTTT
-	TRBV5-1	-	TRBJ2-1	CASGGALPGSYNEQFF	TGCGCCAGCGGTGGGGCCCTCCCAGGCTCCTACAATGAGCAGTTCTTC
-	TRBV5-4	TRBD2	TRBJ2-7	CASSPKERGSYEQYF	TGTGCCAGCAGCCCTAAGGAGCGGGGCTCCTACGAGCAGTACTTC
few	TRBV6-1	TRBD1	TRBJ1-2	CASRTGEGYGYTF	TGTGCCAGCAGGACAGGGGAGGGCTATGGCTACACCTTC
-	TRBV2	TRBD1	TRBJ1-1	CASSVDRGRTEAFF	TGTGCCAGCAGCGTCGACAGGGGTAGAACTGAAGCTTTCTTT
few	TRBV2	-	TRBJ1-1	CASRAIQGSNTEAFF	TGTGCCAGCAGGGCAATACAGGGTTCTAACACTGAAGCTTTCTTT
many	TRBV29-1	-	TRBJ2-2	CSVETANTGELFF	TGCAGCGTTGAGACAGCGAACACCGGGGAGCTGTTTTTT
few	TRBV6-5	-	TRBJ1-4	CASSAGTTNEKLFF	TGTGCCAGCAGCGCCGGGACAACTAATGAAAAACTGTTTTTT
-	TRBV5-6	-	TRBJ2-1	CASSSFTLLDNEQFF	TGTGCCAGCAGCTCCTTCACGTTACTAGACAATGAGCAGTTCTTC
few	TRBV6-5	TRBD1	TRBJ1-6	CASRTGGSYNSPLHF	TGTGCCAGCAGAACAGGGGGCTCCTATAATTCACCCCTCCACTTT
few	TRBV5-1	-	TRBJ1-2	CASSSPQGNGYTF	TGCGCCAGCAGCTCCCCTCAGGGGAATGGCTACACCTTC
few	TRBV27	TRBD1	TRBJ1-5	CASRKYRGENQPQHF	TGTGCCAGCAGAAAATACAGGGGAGAAAATCAGCCCCAGCATTTT
few	TRBV2	-	TRBJ2-7	CASSDAGEQYF	TGTGCCAGCAGTGATGCGGGGGAGCAGTACTTC
few	TRBV7-3	-	TRBJ2-6	CASSLIPVLASGANVLTF	TGTGCCAGCAGCTTAATTCCGGTGTTAGCCTCTGGGGCCAACGTCCTGACTTTC
-	TRBV6-4	-	TRBJ1-2	CASRILPDSHGYTF	TGTGCCAGCAGGATATTACCGGACAGCCATGGCTACACCTTC
-	TRBV5-1	TRBD2	TRBJ2-7	CASSVGLAGGDEQYF	TGCGCCAGCAGCGTTGGACTAGCGGGAGGCGACGAGCAGTACTTC
-	TRBV5-4	TRBD1	TRBJ1-1	CASSLSPGGRVEAFF	TGTGCCAGCAGCTTGTCCCCAGGGGGCCGAGTTGAAGCTTTCTTT
few	TRBV5-1	-	TRBJ2-3	CASSLSQGTDTDTQYF	TGCGCCAGCAGCTTGAGCCAGGGGACCGACACAGATACGCAGTATTTT
-	TRBV5-4	-	TRBJ2-7	CASSRAFRGYEQYF	TGTGCCAGCAGCAGGGCCTTTCGGGGCTACGAGCAGTACTTC
-	TRBV18	-	TRBJ1-1	CASSQQGYMNTEAFF	TGTGCCAGCTCCCAACAGGGATACATGAACACTGAAGCTTTCTTT
few	TRBV9	-	TRBJ2-2	CASSLDRELFF	TGTGCCAGCAGCTTAGACAGGGAGCTGTTTTTT
few	TRBV5-1	-	TRBJ2-6	CASSDRSGANVLTF	TGCGCCAGCAGCGACAGGTCTGGGGCCAACGTCCTGACTTTC
-	TRBV7-6	TRBD2	TRBJ2-7	CASSLQLAGGGYEQYF	TGTGCCAGCAGCTTGCAACTAGCGGGAGGAGGCTACGAGCAGTACTTC
-	TRBV4-2	-	TRBJ1-2	CASSQGLAGQRPYGYTF	TGTGCCAGCAGCCAAGGACTAGCCGGACAGAGACCCTATGGCTACACCTTC
-	TRBV10-3	TRBD1	TRBJ2-7	CAISAGDREREQYF	TGTGCCATCAGTGCGGGGGACAGGGAACGGGAGCAGTACTTC
few	TRBV30	TRBD2	TRBJ2-7	CAWRAPGLAGEQYF	TGTGCCTGGAGGGCTCCGGGACTAGCGGGCGAGCAGTACTTC
-	TRBV5-4	-	TRBJ1-1	CASSPSGRLNTEAFF	TGTGCCAGCAGCCCATCCGGGAGGTTGAACACTGAAGCTTTCTTT
few	TRBV28	-	TRBJ1-1	CASSVKPGGNTEAFF	TGTGCCAGCAGTGTAAAACCGGGGGGGAACACTGAAGCTTTCTTT
-	TRBV30	TRBD2	TRBJ2-3	CAWRLAGSTDTQYF	TGTGCCTGGAGGCTAGCGGGATCCACAGATACGCAGTATTTT
many	TRBV7-9	TRBD2	TRBJ2-7	CASTRSSGTYEQYF	TGTGCCAGCACCAGGTCTAGCGGTACCTACGAGCAGTACTTC
-	TRBV7-9	TRBD1	TRBJ1-2	CASSQGGGYTF	TGTGCCAGCAGCCAGGGGGGTGGCTACACCTTC